Listed below are T cell receptor beta chains from one sample, sequenced in a study of response to subunit inactivated influenza vaccine. TCRdb independently ran MiXCR on the RT-PCR reads; one entry per CDR3 protein. Seen here are hundreds of thousands of distinct CDR3 sequences, approximately 11% observed once, and the top ten hold 10% to 15%. Source: PBMCs from blood, taken roughly 46 days after vaccination. The receptors shown here come from a man aged 50 to 60 who received an inactivated influenza vaccine. The CDR3 runs from the conserved cysteine through the conserved F or W. The D gene is left open where the match is weak. The size of a clone is reported for some rows only, either as once, few or many, or as a class for expanded clones.

v_call: TRBV5-5
j_call: TRBJ2-4
d_call: NA
clone_size: many
cdr3_nt: TGTGCCAGCAGCTTGGCGGGTACCAAAAACATTCAGTACTTC
cdr3_aa: CASSLAGTKNIQYF

v_call: TRBV7-9
j_call: TRBJ1-1
d_call: NA
clone_size: NA
cdr3_nt: TGTTCCAGCAGCTTAGCGAGTCGGAACACTGAAGCTTTCTTT
cdr3_aa: CSSSLASRNTEAFF

v_call: TRBV4-3
j_call: TRBJ2-7
d_call: TRBD1
clone_size: few
cdr3_nt: TGCGCCAGCAGCCAAGATACAGGGGGCCTCCCCTACGAGCAGTACTTC
cdr3_aa: CASSQDTGGLPYEQYF

v_call: TRBV5-1
j_call: TRBJ2-6
d_call: NA
clone_size: many
cdr3_nt: TGCGCCAGCAGCTCCTTAATTAGCGGGGCCAACGTCCTGACTTTC
cdr3_aa: CASSSLISGANVLTF

v_call: TRBV20-1
j_call: TRBJ2-1
d_call: NA
clone_size: few
cdr3_nt: TGCAGTGCTAGAGATCCGATTAGCGTCGATGAGCAGTTCTTC
cdr3_aa: CSARDPISVDEQFF

v_call: TRBV7-2
j_call: TRBJ2-7
d_call: TRBD2
clone_size: NA
cdr3_nt: TGTGCCAGCAGCTTATCGCGACTAGCGGGGGGAACCACCTACGAGCAGTACTTC
cdr3_aa: CASSLSRLAGGTTYEQYF

v_call: TRBV7-9
j_call: TRBJ2-2
d_call: NA
clone_size: NA
cdr3_nt: TGTGCCAGCAGCTTATCCAGAAAAACCGGGGAGCTGTTTTTT
cdr3_aa: CASSLSRKTGELFF

v_call: TRBV7-9
j_call: TRBJ2-5
d_call: TRBD2
clone_size: NA
cdr3_nt: TGTGCCAGCAGCTTAGGTCCAGCGGGAGAAGAGACCCAGTACTTC
cdr3_aa: CASSLGPAGEETQYF

v_call: TRBV7-9
j_call: TRBJ2-1
d_call: NA
clone_size: few
cdr3_nt: TGTGCCAGCAGAGGAGGGGAAATCTACAATGAGCAGTTCTTC
cdr3_aa: CASRGGEIYNEQFF

v_call: TRBV19
j_call: TRBJ2-1
d_call: TRBD2
clone_size: few
cdr3_nt: TGTGCCAGTAGTGCCACCTCCGGGACTAGCGGGAGCCCGGGTTCCTACAATGAGCAGTTCTTC
cdr3_aa: CASSATSGTSGSPGSYNEQFF

v_call: TRBV20-1
j_call: TRBJ2-4
d_call: NA
clone_size: few
cdr3_nt: TGCAGTGCTAGGGGCAGTCCCAGAGGCATTCAGTACTTC
cdr3_aa: CSARGSPRGIQYF

v_call: TRBV5-1
j_call: TRBJ2-7
d_call: NA
clone_size: few
cdr3_nt: TGCGCCAGCAGCTTAGGACCCGGGACCGCGGGAGAGCAGTACTTC
cdr3_aa: CASSLGPGTAGEQYF

v_call: TRBV7-2
j_call: TRBJ2-3
d_call: NA
clone_size: NA
cdr3_nt: TGTGCCAGCAGCGGTCACCATACGCAGTATTTT
cdr3_aa: CASSGHHTQYF

v_call: TRBV28
j_call: TRBJ2-7
d_call: NA
clone_size: NA
cdr3_nt: TGTGCCAGCAGGGACGAGGTAATGGACGAGCAGTACTTC
cdr3_aa: CASRDEVMDEQYF

v_call: TRBV18
j_call: TRBJ2-3
d_call: NA
clone_size: few
cdr3_nt: TGTGCCAGCTCACCACATGGGCTACCCTCAGATACGCAGTATTTT
cdr3_aa: CASSPHGLPSDTQYF

v_call: TRBV4-3
j_call: TRBJ2-3
d_call: NA
clone_size: many
cdr3_nt: TGCGCCAGCAGCCAAGGAGCGGGCACAGATACGCAGTATTTT
cdr3_aa: CASSQGAGTDTQYF

v_call: TRBV6-1
j_call: TRBJ1-1
d_call: NA
clone_size: NA
cdr3_nt: TGTGCCAGCAGCCAACAGGGAGTAACCACTGAAGCTTTCTTT
cdr3_aa: CASSQQGVTTEAFF

v_call: TRBV4-1
j_call: TRBJ1-1
d_call: NA
clone_size: few
cdr3_nt: TGCGCCAGCAGCCGAATCCGCTATGCGAACACTGAAGCTTTCTTT
cdr3_aa: CASSRIRYANTEAFF

v_call: TRBV11-2
j_call: TRBJ2-7
d_call: NA
clone_size: few
cdr3_nt: TGTGCCAGCAGCTTAGATGTTCGAGGGCGCGAGCAGTACTTC
cdr3_aa: CASSLDVRGREQYF

v_call: TRBV20-1
j_call: TRBJ2-5
d_call: NA
clone_size: many
cdr3_nt: TGCAGTGCTAGCGTCCCTACGACCCAAGAGACCCAGTACTTC
cdr3_aa: CSASVPTTQETQYF

v_call: TRBV11-2
j_call: TRBJ2-5
d_call: NA
clone_size: few
cdr3_nt: TGTGCCAGCAGCTACGGGACTGCGGGGACCCAGTACTTC
cdr3_aa: CASSYGTAGTQYF

v_call: TRBV24-1
j_call: TRBJ2-1
d_call: NA
clone_size: NA
cdr3_nt: TGTGCCACCAGTGATTTCCGGGGTGAGCAGTTCTTC
cdr3_aa: CATSDFRGEQFF

v_call: TRBV7-9
j_call: TRBJ2-3
d_call: NA
clone_size: few
cdr3_nt: TGTGCCAGCAGCCCCAAACACAGGGTAGGAGATACGCAGTATTTT
cdr3_aa: CASSPKHRVGDTQYF

v_call: TRBV11-2
j_call: TRBJ2-1
d_call: TRBD2
clone_size: once
cdr3_nt: TGTGCCAGCAGCTTAGATTCGAGACTAGCGGGGGCCTTCAATGAGCAGTTCTTC
cdr3_aa: CASSLDSRLAGAFNEQFF

v_call: TRBV7-9
j_call: TRBJ1-1
d_call: TRBD1
clone_size: NA
cdr3_nt: TGTGCCAGCAGACAGGGGTCGAACACTGAAGCTTTCTTT
cdr3_aa: CASRQGSNTEAFF

v_call: TRBV4-1
j_call: TRBJ2-2
d_call: NA
clone_size: once
cdr3_nt: TGCGCCAGCAGCCCCCCCTGGGGTAGCGGGAACACCGGGGAGCTGTTTTTT
cdr3_aa: CASSPPWGSGNTGELFF

v_call: TRBV7-2
j_call: TRBJ1-4
d_call: NA
clone_size: NA
cdr3_nt: TGTGCCAGCAGCTTAAACAGGGCAGGCGAAAAACTGTTTTTT
cdr3_aa: CASSLNRAGEKLFF

v_call: TRBV7-8
j_call: TRBJ2-1
d_call: TRBD2
clone_size: NA
cdr3_nt: TGTGCCAGCAGCTTGATAGCGGGGGGGCCAATTGAGCAGTTCTTC
cdr3_aa: CASSLIAGGPIEQFF

v_call: TRBV12-3/TRBV12-4
j_call: TRBJ2-7
d_call: TRBD2
clone_size: NA
cdr3_nt: TGTGCCAGCATGACTAGCAACTCCTACGAGCAGTACTTC
cdr3_aa: CASMTSNSYEQYF

v_call: TRBV10-3
j_call: TRBJ1-1
d_call: NA
clone_size: NA
cdr3_nt: TGTGCCATCAGCTTCGACAGGAACACTGAAGCTTTCTTT
cdr3_aa: CAISFDRNTEAFF

v_call: TRBV2
j_call: TRBJ1-1
d_call: TRBD1
clone_size: few
cdr3_nt: TGTGCCAGCAGCTCTGAGGGGGCGCAAAGGGAGAACACTGAAGCTTTCTTT
cdr3_aa: CASSSEGAQRENTEAFF

v_call: TRBV5-1
j_call: TRBJ1-6
d_call: TRBD1
clone_size: NA
cdr3_nt: TGCGCCAGCAGCTTGGATCAGGGGGCAAGTAATTCACCCCTCCACTTT
cdr3_aa: CASSLDQGASNSPLHF

v_call: TRBV7-6
j_call: TRBJ2-5
d_call: NA
clone_size: few
cdr3_nt: TGTGCCAGCACAAGAAACCGGCAGTTACAAGAGACCCAGTACTTC
cdr3_aa: CASTRNRQLQETQYF

v_call: TRBV28
j_call: TRBJ1-1
d_call: NA
clone_size: NA
cdr3_nt: TGTGCCAGCACAATTTTGGGAAACACTGAAGCTTTCTTT
cdr3_aa: CASTILGNTEAFF

v_call: TRBV6-5
j_call: TRBJ1-4
d_call: NA
clone_size: NA
cdr3_nt: TGTGCCAGCAGGAGCCGAAATGAAAAACTGTTTTTT
cdr3_aa: CASRSRNEKLFF

v_call: TRBV12-3/TRBV12-4
j_call: TRBJ1-2
d_call: TRBD1
clone_size: many
cdr3_nt: TGTGCCAGCAGTTTGGGGACAGGGGGGGGCTACACCTTC
cdr3_aa: CASSLGTGGGYTF

v_call: TRBV29-1
j_call: TRBJ1-2
d_call: TRBD1
clone_size: many
cdr3_nt: TGCAGCGTTGAAGGGGAGGGGGCTTATGGCTACACCTTC
cdr3_aa: CSVEGEGAYGYTF

v_call: TRBV9
j_call: TRBJ2-3
d_call: NA
clone_size: NA
cdr3_nt: TGTGCCAGCAGCGTAGGGGGTGATAGCACAGATACGCAGTATTTT
cdr3_aa: CASSVGGDSTDTQYF

v_call: TRBV24-1
j_call: TRBJ2-2
d_call: NA
clone_size: NA
cdr3_nt: TGTGCCACCAGTCCCCTAGGGGCGGTCGGGGAGCTGTTTTTT
cdr3_aa: CATSPLGAVGELFF

v_call: TRBV6-5
j_call: TRBJ2-7
d_call: NA
clone_size: few
cdr3_nt: TGTGCCAGCAGTTACCCGAGGGGCACAGGAGCCTACGAGCAGTACTTC
cdr3_aa: CASSYPRGTGAYEQYF

v_call: TRBV7-8
j_call: TRBJ2-2
d_call: TRBD1
clone_size: NA
cdr3_nt: TGTGCCAGCAGCAGATACAGGGGGCGGACCGGGGAGCTGTTTTTT
cdr3_aa: CASSRYRGRTGELFF

v_call: TRBV20-1
j_call: TRBJ2-1
d_call: TRBD2
clone_size: many
cdr3_nt: TGCAGTGCTAGAGGCGCAGCGGGGGTACTGTACAATGAGCAGTTCTTC
cdr3_aa: CSARGAAGVLYNEQFF

v_call: TRBV7-9
j_call: TRBJ1-4
d_call: NA
clone_size: NA
cdr3_nt: TGTGCCAGCAGCTTATCTAGTGGGAGTGAAAAACTGTTTTTT
cdr3_aa: CASSLSSGSEKLFF

v_call: TRBV29-1
j_call: TRBJ2-1
d_call: NA
clone_size: many
cdr3_nt: TGCAGCGTTGAAGACGGGCGGGGCGACAATGAGCAGTTCTTC
cdr3_aa: CSVEDGRGDNEQFF

v_call: TRBV29-1
j_call: TRBJ2-2
d_call: NA
clone_size: many
cdr3_nt: TGCAGCGTTGCACGGGCTTCGAACACCGGGGAGCTGTTTTTT
cdr3_aa: CSVARASNTGELFF

v_call: TRBV12-3/TRBV12-4
j_call: TRBJ2-7
d_call: NA
clone_size: few
cdr3_nt: TGTGCCAGCAGCACCAGGGGACCCCTCTACGAGCAGTACTTC
cdr3_aa: CASSTRGPLYEQYF

v_call: TRBV29-1
j_call: TRBJ2-5
d_call: TRBD2
clone_size: NA
cdr3_nt: TGCAGCGTCGAATTACTAGCGGGAATCCAAGAGACCCAGTACTTC
cdr3_aa: CSVELLAGIQETQYF

v_call: TRBV3-1
j_call: TRBJ2-7
d_call: TRBD2
clone_size: NA
cdr3_nt: TGTGCCAGCAGCCCTAGACTAGCGGGGACCTACGAGCAGTACTTC
cdr3_aa: CASSPRLAGTYEQYF

v_call: TRBV7-8
j_call: TRBJ2-3
d_call: TRBD2
clone_size: NA
cdr3_nt: TGTGCCAGCAGCTTACGGGACTACCCCACAGATACGCAGTATTTT
cdr3_aa: CASSLRDYPTDTQYF

v_call: TRBV5-1
j_call: TRBJ2-2
d_call: NA
clone_size: many
cdr3_nt: TGCGCCAGTGGGCATAGCACCGGGGAGCTGTTTTTT
cdr3_aa: CASGHSTGELFF

v_call: TRBV7-8
j_call: TRBJ1-2
d_call: TRBD1
clone_size: few
cdr3_nt: TGTGCCAGCAGCCTGGGACAGGGAATCTATGGCTACACCTTC
cdr3_aa: CASSLGQGIYGYTF

v_call: TRBV20-1
j_call: TRBJ2-7
d_call: TRBD1
clone_size: NA
cdr3_nt: TGCAGTGCTAGAGATGTGGGACAGGGGGAGGGAGAGCAGTACTTC
cdr3_aa: CSARDVGQGEGEQYF

v_call: TRBV5-1
j_call: TRBJ1-6
d_call: NA
clone_size: many
cdr3_nt: TGCGCCAGCAGCTTAGGGGCGCCCGGATCACCCCTCCACTTT
cdr3_aa: CASSLGAPGSPLHF